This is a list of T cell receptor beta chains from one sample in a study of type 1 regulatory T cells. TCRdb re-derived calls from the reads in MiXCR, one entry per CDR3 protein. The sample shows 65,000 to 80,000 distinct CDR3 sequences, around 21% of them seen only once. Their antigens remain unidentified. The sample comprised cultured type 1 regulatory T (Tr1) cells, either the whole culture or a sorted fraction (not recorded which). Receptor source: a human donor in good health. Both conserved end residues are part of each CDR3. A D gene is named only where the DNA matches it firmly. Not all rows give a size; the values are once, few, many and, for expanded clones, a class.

CASSLSGSDGRIF,TGTGCCAGCAGCTTATCCGGATCGGACGGGAGGATCTTC,13,TRBV11-2,few,TRBJ2-1,TRBD2
CSASPPVTGYNEQFF,TGCAGTGCTAGTCCACCCGTGACGGGGTACAATGAGCAGTTCTTC,15,TRBV20-1,few,TRBJ2-1,NA
CASSLRRGAGNTIYF,TGTGCCAGCAGTTTACGCAGGGGAGCTGGAAACACCATATATTTT,15,TRBV12-3/TRBV12-4,few,TRBJ1-3,NA
CASSTQGSGQPQHF,TGTGCCAGCAGTACACAGGGGAGCGGTCAGCCCCAGCATTTT,14,TRBV6-5,NA,TRBJ1-5,TRBD1
CASSLAPEGRRNF,TGTGCCAGCAGCTTAGCCCCTGAAGGACGAAGAAATTTT,13,TRBV7-2,medium-sized,TRBJ1-3,NA
CASSRSGGSFYEQYF,TGTGCCAGCAGCCGGTCCGGCGGGAGTTTCTACGAGCAGTACTTC,15,TRBV4-2,many,TRBJ2-7,TRBD2
CASSGTSGRGSGELFF,TGTGCCAGCAGCGGGACTAGCGGGAGAGGGTCCGGGGAGCTGTTTTTT,16,TRBV27,few,TRBJ2-2,TRBD2
CASSLRRSGYSSTDTQYF,TGTGCCAGCAGCTTAAGGAGAAGCGGGTACTCTAGCACAGATACGCAGTATTTT,18,TRBV7-9,NA,TRBJ2-3,NA
CASSLTQLAKNIQYF,TGTGCCAGCAGTTTGACACAGCTAGCCAAAAACATTCAGTACTTC,15,TRBV27,few,TRBJ2-4,NA
CSAPEVTEAFF,TGCAGTGCTCCCGAGGTAACTGAAGCTTTCTTT,11,TRBV20-1,NA,TRBJ1-1,NA
CASKRNSLQETQYF,TGTGCCAGCAAAAGAAACAGTCTCCAAGAGACCCAGTACTTC,14,TRBV27,few,TRBJ2-5,NA
CASSEDRVHGYTF,TGTGCCAGCAGCGAGGACAGGGTCCATGGCTACACCTTC,13,TRBV2,NA,TRBJ1-2,TRBD1
CATKAGGIDEQFF,TGTGCCACCAAGGCAGGGGGAATTGATGAGCAGTTCTTC,13,TRBV24-1,many,TRBJ2-1,TRBD1
CSAIPGAGDEKLFF,TGCAGTGCTATCCCTGGGGCAGGGGATGAAAAACTGTTTTTT,14,TRBV20-1,NA,TRBJ1-4,NA
CATSRGLGETQYF,TGTGCCACCAGCAGGGGGCTTGGGGAGACCCAGTACTTC,13,TRBV24-1,NA,TRBJ2-5,TRBD1
CASRKTGTRQSF,TGTGCCAGTAGAAAGACCGGGACCCGACAAAGTTTT,12,TRBV12-3/TRBV12-4,NA,TRBJ2-3,NA
CASSHDREDTQYF,TGTGCCAGCAGCCATGACAGGGAAGATACGCAGTATTTT,13,TRBV5-4,NA,TRBJ2-3,TRBD1
CSVGDSATDTQYF,TGCAGCGTTGGGGACTCCGCGACAGATACGCAGTATTTT,13,TRBV29-1,NA,TRBJ2-3,NA
CASSLVLAGAEGEQFF,TGCGCCAGCAGCTTGGTCCTAGCGGGAGCTGAAGGTGAGCAGTTCTTC,16,TRBV5-1,NA,TRBJ2-1,TRBD2
CAWSGSGYEQYF,TGTGCCTGGAGCGGAAGCGGGTACGAGCAGTACTTC,12,TRBV30,NA,TRBJ2-7,NA
CASSLQSVGNQPQHF,TGCGCCAGCAGCTTACAGAGTGTAGGCAATCAGCCCCAGCATTTT,15,TRBV5-1,NA,TRBJ1-5,NA
CSARRGTGAHGANVLTF,TGCAGTGCCCGTCGGGGGACAGGGGCTCACGGGGCCAACGTCCTGACTTTC,17,TRBV20-1,few,TRBJ2-6,TRBD1
CASSSSSGANVLTF,TGTGCCAGTAGCAGTAGCTCTGGGGCCAACGTCCTGACTTTC,14,TRBV19,NA,TRBJ2-6,NA
CASSPMGLTQYF,TGTGCCAGCAGTCCCATGGGCCTTACGCAGTATTTT,12,TRBV12-3/TRBV12-4,many,TRBJ2-3,NA
CASSLAATDLYEQYF,TGTGCCAGCAGCTTAGCTGCCACCGACCTCTACGAGCAGTACTTC,15,TRBV7-2,few,TRBJ2-7,NA
CASRQGQGTQYF,TGTGCCAGCAGACAAGGGCAAGGTACGCAGTATTTT,12,TRBV12-3/TRBV12-4,NA,TRBJ2-3,NA
CASSIDRLGYEQYF,TGTGCCAGCAGTATCGACAGACTCGGCTACGAGCAGTACTTC,14,TRBV27,few,TRBJ2-7,NA
CASSLDGREQYF,TGTGCCAGCAGCTTAGACGGTCGCGAGCAGTACTTC,12,TRBV7-8,few,TRBJ2-7,NA
CASSQLGGLNTGELFF,TGTGCCAGCAGCCAATTAGGAGGGCTGAACACCGGGGAGCTGTTTTTT,16,TRBV3-1,few,TRBJ2-2,NA
CASSLSRGNGYTF,TGTGCCAGCAGCTTATCCCGGGGCAACGGCTACACCTTC,13,TRBV11-2,few,TRBJ1-2,NA
CASRAYGGEKLFF,TGTGCCAGCAGAGCGTATGGAGGTGAAAAACTGTTTTTT,13,TRBV27,NA,TRBJ1-4,NA
CASSEAPNYGYTF,TGTGCCAGCAGCGAAGCACCTAACTATGGCTACACCTTC,13,TRBV2,NA,TRBJ1-2,NA
CASSPSKTPNTGELFF,TGTGCCAGCAGCCCATCTAAGACACCGAACACCGGGGAGCTGTTTTTT,16,TRBV6-5,few,TRBJ2-2,NA
CSVGLASTGELFF,TGCAGCGTTGGACTAGCGAGCACCGGGGAGCTGTTTTTT,13,TRBV29-1,NA,TRBJ2-2,TRBD2
CASSVGSTRTDTQYF,TGTGCCAGCAGTGTTGGCAGTACCCGCACAGATACGCAGTATTTT,15,TRBV2,NA,TRBJ2-3,NA
CASSSPIAELSTDTQYF,TGTGCCAGCAGTTCCCCGATAGCGGAGCTGAGCACAGATACGCAGTATTTT,17,TRBV28,NA,TRBJ2-3,NA
CASSLSQQRFPNSPLHF,TGTGCCAGCAGTTTATCCCAGCAACGATTCCCTAATTCACCCCTCCACTTT,17,TRBV7-2,many,TRBJ1-6,NA
CASSFSGGSKNIQYF,TGTGCCAGCAGTTTCTCAGGGGGTTCCAAAAACATTCAGTACTTC,15,TRBV12-3/TRBV12-4,NA,TRBJ2-4,TRBD1
CVSSSTLTRVDEQFF,TGTGTCAGCAGCTCTACGTTGACTAGGGTGGATGAGCAGTTCTTC,15,TRBV7-3,NA,TRBJ2-1,NA
CASSGTTYEQYF,TGCGCCAGCAGTGGGACAACCTACGAGCAGTACTTC,12,TRBV5-1,few,TRBJ2-7,NA
CASSLRLGVSAGELFF,TGTGCCAGCAGCTTGAGGCTAGGGGTCTCGGCCGGGGAGCTGTTTTTT,16,TRBV5-4,NA,TRBJ2-2,NA
CASSLMQGPVTDTQYF,TGTGCCAGCAGCTTAATGCAGGGGCCGGTCACAGATACGCAGTATTTT,16,TRBV7-4,few,TRBJ2-3,NA
CASRTLQGASYNEQFF,TGTGCCAGCAGGACCTTACAGGGGGCCTCCTACAATGAGCAGTTCTTC,16,TRBV12-3/TRBV12-4,NA,TRBJ2-1,TRBD1
CASSLKGGLFVDTEAFF,TGTGCCAGCAGCTTAAAGGGGGGGCTCTTCGTGGACACTGAAGCTTTCTTT,17,TRBV7-3,many,TRBJ1-1,NA
CASSLGVGGELFF,TGTGCCAGCAGTTTAGGGGTTGGCGGGGAGCTGTTTTTT,13,TRBV12-3/TRBV12-4,NA,TRBJ2-2,NA
CASSPGLMGTSGNEQFF,TGTGCCAGCTCACCAGGTCTCATGGGGACTAGCGGGAATGAGCAGTTCTTC,17,TRBV18,NA,TRBJ2-1,TRBD2
CASSLRLARETQYF,TGCGCCAGCAGCCTCCGACTAGCGAGGGAGACCCAGTACTTC,14,TRBV5-1,few,TRBJ2-5,TRBD2
CASSNPPHENTEAFF,TGTGCCAGCAGTAACCCCCCCCACGAGAACACTGAAGCTTTCTTT,15,TRBV6-5,NA,TRBJ1-1,NA
CSVAVANTGELFF,TGCAGCGTTGCCGTAGCGAACACCGGGGAGCTGTTTTTT,13,TRBV29-1,NA,TRBJ2-2,NA
CANSLWYSGRGTDTQYF,TGTGCCAACAGTTTATGGTATAGCGGGAGAGGGACAGATACGCAGTATTTT,17,TRBV28,once,TRBJ2-3,TRBD2
CASSHEQGAYEQYF,TGCGCCAGCAGCCATGAACAGGGGGCTTACGAGCAGTACTTC,14,TRBV4-3,NA,TRBJ2-7,TRBD1
CASSLLWMAGGPVTGELFF,TGTGCCAGCAGTTTACTGTGGATGGCGGGAGGGCCGGTGACCGGGGAGCTGTTTTTT,19,TRBV27,NA,TRBJ2-2,TRBD2
CASSPDGTIGELFF,TGTGCCAGCTCACCGGACGGGACAATCGGGGAGCTGTTTTTT,14,TRBV18,many,TRBJ2-2,NA
CASSFRGSPLHF,TGTGCCAGCAGTTTTAGGGGCTCACCCCTCCACTTT,12,TRBV12-3/TRBV12-4,few,TRBJ1-6,NA
CSANIPSVNTEAFF,TGCAGTGCTAACATCCCCAGCGTGAACACTGAAGCTTTCTTT,14,TRBV20-1,NA,TRBJ1-1,NA
CSVAGTGDDQPGQPQHF,TGCAGCGTCGCCGGGACAGGCGACGACCAGCCAGGGCAGCCCCAGCATTTT,17,TRBV29-1,NA,TRBJ1-5,TRBD1
CASSFGNTYEQYF,TGTGCCAGCAGTTTCGGGAACACCTACGAGCAGTACTTC,13,TRBV12-3/TRBV12-4,NA,TRBJ2-7,NA
CASSYATGTSYGYTF,TGTGCCAGCAGTTACGCGACAGGGACCTCTTATGGCTACACCTTC,15,TRBV6-6,NA,TRBJ1-2,TRBD1
CASSLVPTGHEQFF,TGCGCCAGCAGCTTGGTTCCGACAGGACATGAGCAGTTCTTC,14,TRBV5-1,NA,TRBJ2-1,NA
CASSVQGAGNQPQHF,TGTGCCAGCAGCGTACAGGGGGCAGGCAATCAGCCCCAGCATTTT,15,TRBV6-1,few,TRBJ1-5,TRBD1